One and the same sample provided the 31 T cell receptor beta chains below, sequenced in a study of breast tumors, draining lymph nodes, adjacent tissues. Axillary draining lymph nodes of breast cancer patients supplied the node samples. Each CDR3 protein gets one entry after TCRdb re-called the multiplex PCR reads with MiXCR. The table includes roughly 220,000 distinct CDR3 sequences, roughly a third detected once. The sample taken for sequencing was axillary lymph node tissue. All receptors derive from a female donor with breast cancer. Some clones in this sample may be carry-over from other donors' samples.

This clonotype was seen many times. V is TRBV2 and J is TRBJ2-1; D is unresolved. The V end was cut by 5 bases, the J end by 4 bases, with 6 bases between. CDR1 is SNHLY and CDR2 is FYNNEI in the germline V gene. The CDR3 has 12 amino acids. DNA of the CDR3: TGTGCCAGCAGTCCTCTTTACAATGAGCAGTTCTTC. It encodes CASSPLYNEQFF. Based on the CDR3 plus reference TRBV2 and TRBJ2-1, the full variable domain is EPEVTQTPSHQVTQMGQEVILRCVPISNHLYFYWYRQILGQKVEFLVSFYNNEISEKSEIFDDQFSVERPDGSNFTLKIRSTKLEDSAMYFCASSPLYNEQFFGPGTRLTVL.

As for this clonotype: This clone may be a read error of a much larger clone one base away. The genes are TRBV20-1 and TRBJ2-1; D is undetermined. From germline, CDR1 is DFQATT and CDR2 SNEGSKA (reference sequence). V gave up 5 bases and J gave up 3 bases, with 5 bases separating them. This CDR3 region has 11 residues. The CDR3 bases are TGCAGTGCTGGATACTACAATGAGCAGTTCTTC. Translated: CSAGYYNEQFF.

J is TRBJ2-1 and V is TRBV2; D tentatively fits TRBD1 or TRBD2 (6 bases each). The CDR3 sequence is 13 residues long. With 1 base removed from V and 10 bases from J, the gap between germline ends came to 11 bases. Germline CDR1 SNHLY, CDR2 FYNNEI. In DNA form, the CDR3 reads TGTGCCAGCAGTGAAGAACAGGGAGGAGAGCAGTTCTTC. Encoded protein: CASSEEQGGEQFF.

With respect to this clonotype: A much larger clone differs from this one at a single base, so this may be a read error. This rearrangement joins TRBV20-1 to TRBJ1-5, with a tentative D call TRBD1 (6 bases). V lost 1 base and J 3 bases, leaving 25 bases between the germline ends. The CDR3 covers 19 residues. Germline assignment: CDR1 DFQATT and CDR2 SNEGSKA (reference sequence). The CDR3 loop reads CSARVGGKGTIGHNQPQHF. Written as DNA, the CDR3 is TGCAGTGCTAGAGTGGGGGGGAAAGGGACAATTGGGCACAATCAGCCCCAGCATTTT.

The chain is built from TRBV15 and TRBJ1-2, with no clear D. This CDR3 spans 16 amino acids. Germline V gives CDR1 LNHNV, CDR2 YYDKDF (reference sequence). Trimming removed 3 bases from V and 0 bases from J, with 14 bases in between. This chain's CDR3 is CATSSLVRTSNYGYTF. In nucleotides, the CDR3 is TGTGCCACCAGCAGCTTGGTTCGGACCTCTAACTATGGCTACACCTTC.

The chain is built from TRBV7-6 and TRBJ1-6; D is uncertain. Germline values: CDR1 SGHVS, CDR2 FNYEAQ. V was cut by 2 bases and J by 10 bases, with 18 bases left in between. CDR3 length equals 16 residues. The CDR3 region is CASSLWPAGGVSPLHF. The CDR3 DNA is TGTGCCAGCAGCTTATGGCCAGCGGGAGGCGTCTCACCCCTCCACTTT.

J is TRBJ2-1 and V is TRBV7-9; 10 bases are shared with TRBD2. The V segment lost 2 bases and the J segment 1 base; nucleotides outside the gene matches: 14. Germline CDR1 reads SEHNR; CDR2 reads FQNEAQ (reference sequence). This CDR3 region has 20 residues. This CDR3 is CASSLSSDEREGRSYNEQFF. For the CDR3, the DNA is TGTGCCAGCAGCTTATCGTCCGACGAGCGGGAGGGGAGGTCCTACAATGAGCAGTTCTTC.

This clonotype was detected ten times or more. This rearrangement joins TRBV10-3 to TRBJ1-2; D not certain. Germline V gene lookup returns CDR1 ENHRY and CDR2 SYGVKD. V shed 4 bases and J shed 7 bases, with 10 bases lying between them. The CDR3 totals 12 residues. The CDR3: CAISGISGGYTF. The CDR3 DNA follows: TGTGCCATCAGTGGAATCTCTGGTGGCTACACCTTC.

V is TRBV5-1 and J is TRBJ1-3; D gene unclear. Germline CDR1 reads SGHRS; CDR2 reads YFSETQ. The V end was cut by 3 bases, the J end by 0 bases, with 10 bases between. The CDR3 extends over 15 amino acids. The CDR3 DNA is TGCGCCAGCAGCTCGGTCCCCGGCTCTGGAAACACCATATATTTT. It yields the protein CASSSVPGSGNTIYF.

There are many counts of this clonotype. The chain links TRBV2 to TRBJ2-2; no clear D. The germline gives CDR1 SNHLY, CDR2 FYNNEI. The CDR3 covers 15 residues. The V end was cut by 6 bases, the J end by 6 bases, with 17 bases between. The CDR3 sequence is CASSETFLRSGELFF. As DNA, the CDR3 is TGTGCCAGCAGCGAAACTTTTCTTAGGTCCGGGGAGCTGTTTTTT. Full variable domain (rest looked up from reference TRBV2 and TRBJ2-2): EPEVTQTPSHQVTQMGQEVILRCVPISNHLYFYWYRQILGQKVEFLVSFYNNEISEKSEIFDDQFSVERPDGSNFTLKIRSTKLEDSAMYFCASSETFLRSGELFFGEGSRLTVL.

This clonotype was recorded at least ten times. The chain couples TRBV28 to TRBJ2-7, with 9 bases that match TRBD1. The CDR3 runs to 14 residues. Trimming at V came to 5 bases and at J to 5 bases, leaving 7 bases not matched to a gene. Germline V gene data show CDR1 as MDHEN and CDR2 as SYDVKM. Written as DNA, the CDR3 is TGTGCCAGCAGTCCACGGGACAGGGAGGACGAGCAGTACTTC. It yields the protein CASSPRDREDEQYF.

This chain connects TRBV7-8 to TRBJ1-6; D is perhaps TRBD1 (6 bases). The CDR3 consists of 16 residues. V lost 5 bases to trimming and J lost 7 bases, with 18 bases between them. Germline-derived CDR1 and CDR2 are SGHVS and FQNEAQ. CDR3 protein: CASSPGGGLRNSPLHF. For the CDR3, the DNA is TGTGCCAGCAGCCCAGGCGGGGGGCTGAGGAATTCACCCCTCCACTTT.

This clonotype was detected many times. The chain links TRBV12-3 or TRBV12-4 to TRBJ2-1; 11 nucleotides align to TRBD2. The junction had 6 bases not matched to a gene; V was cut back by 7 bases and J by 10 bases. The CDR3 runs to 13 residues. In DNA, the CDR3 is TGTGCCAGCAATAGCGGGGGGGCCCGGGAGCAGTTCTTC. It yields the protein CASNSGGAREQFF.

CDR3 sequence: CASRQTGTDGYTF. The DNA for the CDR3 is TGTGCCAGCAGGCAGACAGGGACGGATGGCTACACCTTC. The J gene is TRBJ1-2, the V gene TRBV7-9; TRBD1 matches 7 bases. Germline loops: CDR1 SEHNR, CDR2 FQNEAQ (reference sequence). The CDR3 loop spans 13 amino acids. V shed 6 bases and J 6 bases; nucleotides not matched to a gene: 7.

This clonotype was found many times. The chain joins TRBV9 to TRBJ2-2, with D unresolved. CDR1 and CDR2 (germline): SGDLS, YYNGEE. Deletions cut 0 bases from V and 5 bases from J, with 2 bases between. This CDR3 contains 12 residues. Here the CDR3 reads CASSVATGELFF. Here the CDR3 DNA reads TGTGCCAGCAGCGTAGCAACCGGGGAGCTGTTTTTT. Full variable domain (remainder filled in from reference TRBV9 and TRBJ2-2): DSGVTQTPKHLITATGQRVTLRCSPRSGDLSVYWYQQSLDQGLQFLIQYYNGEERAKGNILERFSAQQFPDLHSELNLSSLELGDSALYFCASSVATGELFFGEGSRLTVL.

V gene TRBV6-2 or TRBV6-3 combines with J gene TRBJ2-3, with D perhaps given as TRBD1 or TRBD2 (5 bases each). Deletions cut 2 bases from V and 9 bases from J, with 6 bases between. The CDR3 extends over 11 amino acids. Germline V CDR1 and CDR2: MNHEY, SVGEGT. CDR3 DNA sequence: TGTGCCAGCAGTTACGGGGGAACGCAGTATTTT. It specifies CASSYGGTQYF.

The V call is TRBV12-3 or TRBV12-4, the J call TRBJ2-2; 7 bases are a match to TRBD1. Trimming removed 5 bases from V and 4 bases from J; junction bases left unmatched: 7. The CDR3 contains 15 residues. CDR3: CASSPGTVSTGELFF. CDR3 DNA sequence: TGTGCCAGCAGTCCCGGGACAGTGTCCACCGGGGAGCTGTTTTTT.

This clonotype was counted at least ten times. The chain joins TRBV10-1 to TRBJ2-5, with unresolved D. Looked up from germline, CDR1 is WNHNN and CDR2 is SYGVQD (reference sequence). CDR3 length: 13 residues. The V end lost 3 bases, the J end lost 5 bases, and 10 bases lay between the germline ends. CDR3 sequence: CASSDAPRETQYF. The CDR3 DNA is TGCGCCAGCAGTGATGCCCCCCGGGAGACCCAGTACTTC.

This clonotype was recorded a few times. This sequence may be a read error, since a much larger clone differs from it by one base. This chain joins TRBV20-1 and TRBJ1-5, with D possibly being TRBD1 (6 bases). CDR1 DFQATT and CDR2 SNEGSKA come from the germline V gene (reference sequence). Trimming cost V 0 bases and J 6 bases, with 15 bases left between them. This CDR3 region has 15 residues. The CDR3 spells CSARDFTGRTQPQHF. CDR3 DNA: TGCAGTGCTAGAGATTTTACAGGGAGAACTCAGCCCCAGCATTTT.

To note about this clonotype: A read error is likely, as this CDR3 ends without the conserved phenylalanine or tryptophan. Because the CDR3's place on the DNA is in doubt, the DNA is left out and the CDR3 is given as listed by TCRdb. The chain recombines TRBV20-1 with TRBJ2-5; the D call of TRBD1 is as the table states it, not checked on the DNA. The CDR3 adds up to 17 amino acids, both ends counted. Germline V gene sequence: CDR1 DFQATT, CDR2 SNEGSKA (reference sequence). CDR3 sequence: CSARDPTALGGGYTFGS.

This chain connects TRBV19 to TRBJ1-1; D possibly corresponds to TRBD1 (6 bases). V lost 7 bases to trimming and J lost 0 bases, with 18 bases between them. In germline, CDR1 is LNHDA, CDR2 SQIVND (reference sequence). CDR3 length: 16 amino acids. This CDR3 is CASTSPGTIVNTEAFF. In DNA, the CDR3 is TGTGCCAGTACCAGTCCCGGGACAATCGTGAACACTGAAGCTTTCTTT.

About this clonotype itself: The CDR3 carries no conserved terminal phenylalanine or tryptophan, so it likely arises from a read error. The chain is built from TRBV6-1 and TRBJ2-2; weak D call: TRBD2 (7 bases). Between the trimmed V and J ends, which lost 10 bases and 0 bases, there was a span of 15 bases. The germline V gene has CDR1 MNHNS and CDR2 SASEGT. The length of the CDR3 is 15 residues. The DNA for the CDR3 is TGTGCCATGGGTAGGGGGGGCTCGAACACCGGGGAGCTGTTTCTT. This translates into CAMGRGGSNTGELFL.

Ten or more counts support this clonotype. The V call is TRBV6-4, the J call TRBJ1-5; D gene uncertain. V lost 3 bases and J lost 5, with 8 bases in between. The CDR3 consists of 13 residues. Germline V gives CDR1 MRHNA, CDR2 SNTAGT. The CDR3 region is CASSEWVDQPQHF. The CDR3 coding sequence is TGTGCCAGCAGTGAGTGGGTAGATCAGCCCCAGCATTTT.

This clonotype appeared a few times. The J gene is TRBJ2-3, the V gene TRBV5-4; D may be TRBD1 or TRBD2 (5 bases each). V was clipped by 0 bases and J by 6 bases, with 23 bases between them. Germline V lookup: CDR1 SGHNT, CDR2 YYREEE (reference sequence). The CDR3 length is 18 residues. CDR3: CASSLVGHRLDWTDTQYF. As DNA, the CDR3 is TGTGCCAGCAGCTTGGTCGGACACCGCTTGGACTGGACGGATACGCAGTATTTT.

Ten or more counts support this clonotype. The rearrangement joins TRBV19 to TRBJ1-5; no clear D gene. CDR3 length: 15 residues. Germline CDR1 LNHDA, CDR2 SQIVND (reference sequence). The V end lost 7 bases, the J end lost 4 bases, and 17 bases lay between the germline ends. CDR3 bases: TGTGCCAGTACCCACGGAGGGTTATGGAATCAGCCCCAGCATTTT. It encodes CASTHGGLWNQPQHF. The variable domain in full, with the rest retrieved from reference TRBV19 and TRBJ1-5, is DGGITQSPKYLFRKEGQNVTLSCEQNLNHDAMYWYRQDPGQGLRLIYYSQIVNDFQKGDIAEGYSVSREKKESFPLTVTSAQKNPTAFYLCASTHGGLWNQPQHFGDGTRLSIL.

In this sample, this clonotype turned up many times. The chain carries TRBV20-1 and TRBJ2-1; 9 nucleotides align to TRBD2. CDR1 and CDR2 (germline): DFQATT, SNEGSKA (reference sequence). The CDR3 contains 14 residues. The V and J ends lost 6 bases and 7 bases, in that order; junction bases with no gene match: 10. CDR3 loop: CSAGGASGENEQFF. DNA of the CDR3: TGCAGTGCCGGAGGGGCTAGCGGGGAAAATGAGCAGTTCTTC.

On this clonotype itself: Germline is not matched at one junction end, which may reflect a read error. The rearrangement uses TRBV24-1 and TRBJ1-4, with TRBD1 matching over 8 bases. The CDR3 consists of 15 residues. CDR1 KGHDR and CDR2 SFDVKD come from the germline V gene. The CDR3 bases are TGTGTCACCAGTGGTCAGACAGGGGAGGGTGAAAAACTGTTTTTT. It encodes CVTSGQTGEGEKLFF.

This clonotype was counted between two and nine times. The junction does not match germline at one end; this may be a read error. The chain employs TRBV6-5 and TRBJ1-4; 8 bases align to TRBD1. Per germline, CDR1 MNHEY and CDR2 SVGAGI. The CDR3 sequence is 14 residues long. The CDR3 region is CASSHSTGGEKLFF. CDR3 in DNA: TGTGCCAGCAGTCACTCTACAGGGGGGGAAAAACTGTTTTTT.

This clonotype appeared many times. The CDR3 sequence is CASRRADTQYF. CDR3 sequence (DNA): TGTGCCAGCAGACGGGCAGATACGCAGTATTTT. This chain links TRBV7-9 with TRBJ2-3; no reliable D call. Trimming removed 6 bases from V and 4 bases from J, with 5 bases in between. Germline assignment: CDR1 SEHNR and CDR2 FQNEAQ (reference sequence). There are 11 residues in the CDR3.

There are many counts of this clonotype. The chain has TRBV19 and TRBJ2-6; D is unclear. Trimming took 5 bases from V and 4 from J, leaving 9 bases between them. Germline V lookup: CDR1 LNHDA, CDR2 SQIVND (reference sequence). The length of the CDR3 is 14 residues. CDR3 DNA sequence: TGTGCCAGTAGTTCCGGCCAGGGGGCCAACGTCCTGACTTTC. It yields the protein CASSSGQGANVLTF.

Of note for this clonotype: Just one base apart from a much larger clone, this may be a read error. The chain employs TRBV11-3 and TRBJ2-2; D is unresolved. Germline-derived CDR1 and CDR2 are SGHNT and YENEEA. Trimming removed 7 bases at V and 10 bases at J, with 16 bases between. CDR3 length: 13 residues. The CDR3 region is CASTLLGPAELFF. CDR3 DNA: TGTGCCAGCACACTCTTGGGCCCCGCGGAGCTGTTTTTT.